This passage covers 3 T cell receptor beta chains from one sample sequenced in a study of blood T cell repertoires in COVID-19. The table came from immunoSEQ multiplex PCR; TCRdb's copy has only in-frame clones and leaves some out. The sample lists about 140,000 clones, over 80% occurring once. Sequencing used PBMCs or T cells enriched from blood (not recorded which). These receptors were collected from a man aged 60 to 75 who had recovered from COVID-19.

J is TRBJ2-7 and V is TRBV5-4; 9 nucleotides align to TRBD1. From germline, CDR1 is SGHNT and CDR2 YYREEE (reference sequence). After removal of 0 bases from V and 3 bases from J, the junction contained 10 bases not matched to a gene. The CDR3 sequence is 17 residues long. As DNA, the CDR3 is TGTGCCAGCAGCTTGGGAATTCCTACGGGACAGGGCTACGAGCAGTACTTC. It yields the protein CASSLGIPTGQGYEQYF.

V gene TRBV2 combines with J gene TRBJ1-2; D uncertain. The CDR3 has 12 residues. Germline V CDR1 and CDR2: SNHLY, FYNNEI. V was clipped by 4 bases and J by 4 bases, with 7 bases between them. CDR3 loop: CASSAQSYGYTF. The CDR3 DNA reads as TGTGCCAGCAGTGCGCAGTCCTATGGCTACACCTTC.

CDR3 sequence reads: CASSLMVRGGNEQFF. The CDR3, as DNA: TGTGCCAGCAGCTTAATGGTTCGGGGGGGAAATGAGCAGTTCTTC. The chain has TRBV7-9 and TRBJ2-1; the match to TRBD2 covers 8 bases. The trim removed 2 bases at V and 7 bases at J, leaving 7 bases unmatched. Per germline, CDR1 SEHNR and CDR2 FQNEAQ (reference sequence). The length of the CDR3 is 15 residues.